This T cell receptor (beta chain) was identified in a study of CD8 T cells in ankylosing spondylitis. Quantitative barcoded 5'-RACE was used to prepare TCR beta libraries. TCRdb reprocessed the 5' RACE reads via MiXCR and lists one record per CDR3 protein. The sample holds around 490,000 distinct CDR3 sequences, about 5.7% seen once. Trimming cost V 0 bases and J 13 bases, with 12 bases left between them. This CDR3 spans 12 amino acids. The germline V gene has CDR1 LNHNV and CDR2 YYDKDF (reference sequence). Study-wide findings and caveats: Disease-linked clones were found to be CD8+ and relatively rare in peripheral blood. There were earlier reports of some motif variants in reactive arthritis synovial fluid and blood. Seemingly distinctive of ankylosing spondylitis blood was a TCR beta motif formed by eight highly homologous variants. Significant enrichment of disease-linked clones was reported in matched ankylosing spondylitis synovial fluid.

Ten or more counts support this clonotype. Its cognate antigen is unknown. The chain carries TRBV15 and TRBJ1-2; D possibly corresponds to TRBD1 (5 bases). The TCR originated in a male donor with ankylosing spondylitis. The specimen sequenced was blood, either unsorted or a sorted T cell fraction (not recorded which). The CDR3 DNA follows: TGTGCCACCAGCAGAGAAACCACCGGGGGCACCTTC. It translates to CATSRETTGGTF. Using reference TRBV15 and TRBJ1-2 for the parts outside the CDR3, the full variable domain is DAMVIQNPRYQVTQFGKPVTLSCSQTLNHNVMYWYQQKSSQAPKLLFHYYDKDFNNEADTPDNFQSRRPNTSFCFLDIRSPGLGDTAMYLCATSRETTGGTFGSGTRLTVV.